This is a list of T cell receptor beta chains from one sample in a study of CD8+CD57+ T cells in acquired aplastic anemia. MiXCR, applied by TCRdb to the reads, yields one record per CDR3 protein. The data contain approximately 260,000 distinct CDR3 sequences, 82% of them singletons. Material for sequencing was sorted CD4+, CD8+, or CD8+CD57+ T cells (not recorded which) from PBMCs. The receptors here all came from a human donor with aplastic anemia. Both conserved end residues are part of each CDR3. The D gene is left open where the match is weak. Some rows have no size entry. The others give once, few or many, or a class for an expanded clone.

TRBV7-2	.	TRBJ2-1	.	CASSFYICSASRSYNEQFF	.
TRBV2	.	TRBJ2-1	.	CASGQGGGNGQDFEPF	TGTGCCAGCGGGCAGGGGGGCGGAAACGGTCAGGATTTTGAGCCCTTC
TRBV2	.	TRBJ2-3	few	CASSSDGSEYF	TGTGCCAGCAGTTCCGACGGGTCCGAGTATTTT
TRBV9	.	TRBJ2-5	.	CASSLRGDSRNPQYF	TGTGCCAGCAGCTTGAGGGGGGACAGCCGCAATCCCCAGTACTTC
TRBV20-1	TRBD2	TRBJ2-1	.	CSARSPLAGLSDEQFF	TGCAGTGCTAGATCCCCCTTAGCGGGACTGTCGGATGAGCAGTTCTTC
TRBV15	TRBD2	TRBJ2-1	.	CASSVGTSGSRDTQFF	TGTGCCAGCAGCGTAGGGACAAGCGGGAGTAGGGATACGCAGTTTTTT
TRBV7-9	TRBD2	TRBJ2-1	.	CASSLTRSGGCDEQFF	TGTGCCAGCAGCTTAACGAGAAGCGGGGGGTGCGATGAGCAGTTCTTC
TRBV2	.	TRBJ2-7	.	CASKGTRTYTQYF	TGTGCCAGCAAGGGCACACGGACCTATACGCAGTACTTT
TRBV15	.	TRBJ2-7	.	CATSRAAGFGYGQYF	TGTGCCACCAGCAGGGCTGCCGGCTTCGGCTACGGGCAGTACTTC
TRBV2	TRBD2	TRBJ2-5	once	CASSVSGGSETQYF	TGTGCCAGCAGTGTCTCGGGAGGGTCAGAGACCCAGTACTTC
TRBV28	TRBD2	TRBJ2-1	.	CASVLAGGQNEQFF	TGTGCCAGCGTGCTAGCGGGAGGACAGAATGAGCAGTTCTTC
TRBV2	TRBD2	TRBJ2-3	.	CASSLQRGSTDTQYF	TGTGCCAGCAGTCTCCAGCGGGGGAGCACAGATACGCAGTATTTT
TRBV2	TRBD1	TRBJ1-5	.	CASSHAGTDTQHF	TGTGCCAGCAGCCACGCAGGGACAGATACCCAGCATTTT
TRBV7-8	.	TRBJ2-7	.	CASSVLGRPHNEQYF	TGTGCCAGCAGTGTGCTAGGGCGCCCCCACAACGAGCAGTACTTC
TRBV7-9	.	TRBJ1-1	.	CASSVGRDKVKDFF	TGTGCCAGCAGCGTAGGAAGAGACAAGGTCAAAGATTTCTTT
TRBV7-8	.	TRBJ2-3	.	CASRESSSGTQYF	TGTGCCAGCAGGGAGTCGAGCTCCGGTACGCAGTATTTT
TRBV29-1	.	TRBJ2-3	.	CSATLTESTDTQYF	TGCAGCGCGACCTTGACAGAAAGTACAGATACGCAGTATTTT
TRBV12-3/TRBV12-4	.	TRBJ2-1	.	CASSPYQNSYNEQFF	TGTGCCAGCAGTCCATACCAGAACTCCTACAATGAGCAGTTCTTC
TRBV7-8	.	TRBJ1-4	.	CASSLAGGPDTQYKLFF	TGTGCCAGCAGCTTAGCGGGAGGGCCCGATACGCAGTATAAACTGTTTTTT
TRBV19	.	TRBJ2-2	once	CASSLAGRDNNELFF	TGCGCCAGCAGCTTGGCCGGCAGGGACAACAATGAGCTGTTTTTT
TRBV7-6	TRBD1	TRBJ1-1	.	CASSLDRGNSTLAFF	TGTGCCAGCAGTTTAGACAGGGGCAATTCAACCCTAGCTTTCTTT
TRBV12-3/TRBV12-4	.	TRBJ2-5	once	CASSTSGGETQYF	TGTGCCAGCAGTACATCAGGGGGGGAGACCCAGTACTTC
TRBV7-9	TRBD1	TRBJ1-1	.	CASSPGGAGGTNEFF	TGTGCCAGCAGCCCAGGGGGGGCGGGGGGGACGAATGAGTTCTTT
TRBV6-1	TRBD2	TRBJ2-3	.	CASTRLAGEADTQYF	TGTGCCAGCACTCGACTAGCGGGAGAGGCAGATACGCAGTATTTT
TRBV11-3	.	TRBJ2-3	.	CASSNRGTADTQYF	TGTGCCAGCAGCAACCGGGGGACAGCAGATACGCAGTATTTT
TRBV7-2	.	TRBJ1-1	once	CASSFDPSGTTEAFF	TGTGCCAGCAGCTTTGATCCATCAGGGACAACTGAAGCTTTCTTT
TRBV7-8	.	TRBJ2-3	.	CASSLTGGTDRQYF	TGTGCCAGCAGCTTAACGGGCGGAACGGATAGGCAGTATTTT
TRBV15	.	TRBJ2-3	few	CATSRDSSQDTQYF	TGTGCCACCAGCAGGGACTCCAGCCAAGATACCCAGTACTTT
TRBV7-2	.	TRBJ2-3	once	CASSLAGRDASKDTQYF	TGTGCCAGCAGCTTAGCAGGGCGGGATGCTAGCAAAGATACGCAGTATTTT
TRBV10-2	.	TRBJ2-1	many	CASSESTGINEQFF	TGCGCCAGCAGTGAGTCTACCGGGATCAATGAGCAGTTCTTC
TRBV7-9	TRBD1	TRBJ1-5	.	CAGQGSRGTQYLRF	TGTGCCGGACAGGGGTCGAGGGGGACTCAGTACTTGCGTTTT
TRBV7-8	.	TRBJ1-6	.	CASSFRPDRTALHF	TGTGCCAGCAGCTTTCGTCCAGATAGGACAGCCCTTCACTTT